This T cell receptor (beta chain) was retrieved from a study of siplizumab effects on memory and regulatory T cells. Study at large: Mixed lymphocyte reactions were matched in twos, containing siplizumab at roughly 1 ug/mL or lacking drug. General observations from the study: Phenotypic classification as naive or memory proved unattainable for roughly 75-97% of proliferating CD4+ or CD8+ clones. On average, approximately 70% of mappable alloreactive CD4+ clones were Treg-derived under siplizumab, against about 27% in controls.

A 37°C coculture lasting around 6 days was applied to the mixed lymphocyte reaction cells. Remarks on this clone: Its antigen is undetermined.

Trimming took 6 bases from V and 7 from J, leaving 9 bases between them. Looked up from germline, CDR1 is LNHDA and CDR2 is SQIVND (reference sequence). The CDR3 contains 12 residues. Profiled with immunoSEQ multiplex PCR; TCRdb holds only in-frame clones, not every one. The sample lists 15,000 to 25,000 clones, over 35% occurring once. The rearrangement links TRBV19 to TRBJ2-2; D remains ambiguous. Material for sequencing was CFSE-low (dividing) CD4+ T cells sorted from an allogeneic mixed lymphocyte reaction. The source is a human donor in good health; the cells came from an allogeneic mixed lymphocyte reaction. Some clones in this sample may be carry-over from other donors' samples. The CDR3 DNA reads as TGTGCCAGTAGCTCGCTCCTCGGGGAGCTGTTTTTT. This codes for CASSSLLGELFF.